The 30 T cell receptor beta chains below come from one sample, sequenced in a study of T cells after yellow fever vaccination. TCRdb re-called the 5' RACE reads through MiXCR, storing one row per CDR3 protein. The sample has some 150,000 distinct CDR3 sequences, roughly 11% seen once. This sample comprised CD8+ T cells sorted from PBMCs, obtained 15 days after the yellow fever booster vaccination. The receptors derive from a man younger than 35 who received the YFV17D yellow fever vaccine.

This clonotype was seen more than once but under ten times. Written as DNA, the CDR3 is TGCGCCAGCAGCCAAGAGATGACAGGGATAAAGACCCAGTACTTC. Translating gives CASSQEMTGIKTQYF. The V and J genes are TRBV4-3 and TRBJ2-5; TRBD1 aligns across 7 bases. Germline lookup yields CDR1 LGHNA and CDR2 YSLEER. Losses at the gene ends were 0 bases for V and 6 bases for J; bases not matched to a gene: 7. There are 15 residues in the CDR3.

The chain employs TRBV11-2 and TRBJ2-1; TRBD2 matches 15 bases. This CDR3 region has 16 residues. With V trimmed by 4 bases and J by 8 bases, 6 bases remained unmatched. Germline lookup yields CDR1 SGHAT and CDR2 FQNNGV. CDR3 sequence reads: CASSWGTSGGWYEQFF. CDR3 DNA: TGTGCCAGCAGCTGGGGGACTAGCGGGGGGTGGTATGAGCAGTTCTTC.

In this sample, this clonotype turned up a few times. This rearrangement joins TRBV25-1 to TRBJ2-7; 7 bases agree with TRBD1. V lost 6 bases to trimming and J lost 7 bases; unmatched junction nucleotides: 6. This CDR3 spans 12 amino acids. From germline, CDR1 is MGHDK and CDR2 SYGVNS. CDR3 in amino acids: CASSLGQWEQYF. DNA of the CDR3: TGTGCCAGCAGCCTGGGACAGTGGGAGCAGTACTTC.

This rearrangement joins TRBV5-1 to TRBJ2-7, with unresolved D. The CDR3 is made up of 14 amino acids. Per germline, CDR1 SGHRS and CDR2 YFSETQ. V was clipped by 2 bases and J by 5 bases, with 14 bases between them. The CDR3: CASSLSQEGHEQYF. In DNA, the CDR3 is TGCGCCAGCAGCTTAAGCCAGGAAGGGCACGAGCAGTACTTC.

This chain links TRBV19 with TRBJ1-1; D unclear. This CDR3 comprises 12 residues. Deletions cut 7 bases from V and 1 base from J, with 7 bases between. From germline, CDR1 is LNHDA and CDR2 SQIVND (reference sequence). DNA of the CDR3: TGTGCCAGTAATGCGGGGAACACTGAAGCTTTCTTT. It yields the protein CASNAGNTEAFF.

This clonotype was observed many times. The J gene is TRBJ2-2, the V gene TRBV12-3 or TRBV12-4; D is unclear. Trimming removed 2 bases at V and 6 bases at J, with 1 base between. The CDR3 has 11 amino acids. The CDR3 nucleotides are TGTGCCAGCAGTTTACCCGGGGAGCTGTTTTTT. Protein: CASSLPGELFF.

This clonotype has a single count. The chain carries TRBV27 and TRBJ2-7; TRBD1 aligns across 9 bases. V trimming: 3 bases; J trimming: 7 bases; junction bases outside the gene matches: 7. This CDR3 spans 14 amino acids. Germline V gene data show CDR1 as MNHEY and CDR2 as SMNVEV (reference sequence). CDR3 in amino acids: CASSFGTGTGEQYF. In DNA form, the CDR3 reads TGTGCCAGCAGTTTCGGGACAGGGACGGGAGAGCAGTACTTC.

This clonotype occurred many times. This chain connects TRBV2 to TRBJ2-3; D gene unclear. The V and J ends lost 1 base and 3 bases respectively, with 11 bases between them. The CDR3 sequence is 15 residues long. Germline CDR1 reads SNHLY; CDR2 reads FYNNEI. The CDR3 spells CASSEGVMGTDTQYF. The CDR3 bases are TGTGCCAGCAGTGAAGGGGTTATGGGGACAGATACGCAGTATTTT.

This clonotype was detected only a few times. The chain couples TRBV12-3 or TRBV12-4 to TRBJ2-7; weak D call: TRBD1 (6 bases). The CDR3 totals 14 residues. V dropped 6 bases and J dropped 6 bases, with 18 bases sitting between them. CDR3 in amino acids: CASSASGTTREQYF. CDR3 nucleotides: TGTGCCAGCAGCGCATCCGGGACAACTCGCGAGCAGTACTTC.

This clonotype was recorded a few times. This chain links TRBV7-8 with TRBJ2-7; TRBD2 matches 8 bases. Germline loops: CDR1 SGHVS, CDR2 FQNEAQ. V shed 5 bases, J shed 0 bases, and the junction held 12 bases outside the gene matches. This CDR3 is 17 amino acids long. The CDR3 region has the DNA TGTGCCAGCAGCATCGCGCGGGGGGCGGGATTCTCCTACGAGCAGTACGTC. It encodes CASSIARGAGFSYEQYV.

This chain joins TRBV7-2 and TRBJ2-3; D is unclear. CDR1 SGHTA and CDR2 FQGNSA come from the germline V gene. V was shortened by 1 base and J by 4 bases, with 15 bases between the two germline ends. CDR3 length: 16 residues. The CDR3 sequence: CASSLEGLDPPDTQYF. DNA of the CDR3: TGTGCCAGCAGCTTAGAGGGCTTAGACCCTCCAGATACGCAGTATTTT.

This clonotype was seen only a few times. The V and J genes are TRBV11-2 and TRBJ2-7; 9 positions agree with TRBD2. The V gene's germline CDR1 is SGHAT and CDR2 FQNNGV. The CDR3 contains 14 residues. V was clipped by 3 bases and J by 12 bases; unmatched bases: 12. The chain's CDR3 is CASSLLAGPSGLYV. The CDR3 nucleotides are TGTGCCAGCAGCTTGCTAGCGGGGCCTTCGGGGCTGTACGTC.

This clonotype was detected a few times. Written as DNA, the CDR3 is TGTGCCAGCAGCCAAGATCAGTCGACCTATGGCTACACCTTC. This translates into CASSQDQSTYGYTF. The genes are TRBV3-1 and TRBJ1-2; D gene unclear. The CDR3 contains 14 residues. Germline-derived CDR1 and CDR2 are LGHDT and YNNKEL (reference sequence). Between the trimmed V and J ends, which lost 0 bases and 4 bases, there was a span of 9 bases.

This clonotype has a count of ten or more. CDR3: CASSPGSATQYF. As DNA, the CDR3 is TGTGCCAGCAGTCCAGGGTCAGCTACGCAGTATTTT. V gene TRBV12-3 or TRBV12-4 combines with J gene TRBJ2-3; D may be TRBD1 (5 bases). CDR3 length equals 12 residues. V was clipped by 5 bases and J by 8 bases, with 11 bases between them.

This clonotype was observed a handful of times. V is TRBV4-3 and J is TRBJ1-6; D unresolved. Trimming took 5 bases from V and 10 from J, leaving 15 bases between them. Germline CDR1 and CDR2: LGHNA and YSLEER. This CDR3 region has 14 residues. Here the CDR3 DNA reads TGCGCCAGCAGCTCTTTCGACTCGGGGTCACCCCTCCACTTT. This translates into CASSSFDSGSPLHF.

The chain has TRBV5-1 and TRBJ2-7, with 9 bases identical to TRBD1. The germline CDR1 and CDR2 sequences are SGHRS and YFSETQ. The CDR3 spans 15 residues. The V and J ends lost 0 bases and 2 bases, in that order; junction bases with no gene match: 3. The CDR3 is CASSLGDRDPYEQYF. The DNA for the CDR3 is TGCGCCAGCAGCTTGGGGGACAGGGACCCCTACGAGCAGTACTTC. The full variable domain, in which reference TRBV5-1 and TRBJ2-7 provide the parts outside the CDR3, is KAGVTQTPRYLIKTRGQQVTLSCSPISGHRSVSWYQQTPGQGLQFLFEYFSETQRNKGNFPGRFSGRQFSNSRSEMNVSTLELGDSALYLCASSLGDRDPYEQYFGPGTRLTVT.

The chain is built from TRBV4-1 and TRBJ1-1, with 7 bases aligning to TRBD1. The junction had 5 bases not matched to a gene; V was cut back by 5 bases and J by 2 bases. Per germline, CDR1 MGHRA and CDR2 YSYEKL. This CDR3 is 14 amino acids long. The chain's CDR3 is CASSVRDRNTEAFF. The CDR3 nucleotides are TGCGCCAGCAGCGTCCGGGACAGAAACACTGAAGCTTTCTTT.

This clonotype came up a few times. The CDR3 region is CASGAGPPGSPLHF. In DNA, the CDR3 is TGTGCCAGCGGGGCCGGGCCCCCCGGTTCACCCCTCCACTTT. This sequence joins TRBV27 and TRBJ1-6; maybe TRBD1 (5 bases). The length of the CDR3 is 14 residues. Germline V gene lookup returns CDR1 MNHEY and CDR2 SMNVEV (reference sequence). V was pared by 8 bases and J by 9 bases, with 17 bases between.

This clonotype was seen repeatedly, ten times or more. The chain recombines TRBV6-5 with TRBJ1-1; possible D gene TRBD1, 6 bases. Deletions cut 6 bases from V and 10 bases from J, with 21 bases between. The CDR3 runs 14 residues. From germline, CDR1 is MNHEY and CDR2 SVGAGI. The CDR3 sequence is CASSPEGDGAGAFF. The CDR3 coding sequence is TGTGCCAGCAGCCCCGAGGGGGATGGGGCTGGAGCTTTCTTT.

The gene calls are TRBV6-5 and TRBJ1-4, with a possible D match to TRBD1 (5 bases). The CDR3 totals 15 residues. V was pared by 6 bases and J by 3 bases, with 14 bases between. Germline CDR1 MNHEY, CDR2 SVGAGI. The CDR3 DNA follows: TGTGCCAGCAGGGGACGGGGGATGGCTAATGAAAAACTGTTTTTT. Translation gives CASRGRGMANEKLFF.

As DNA, the CDR3 is TGTGCCAGCAGTTTAAGGGCTAGCGGGGGCTCCACAGATACGCAGTATTTT. This sequence encodes CASSLRASGGSTDTQYF. This sequence joins TRBV12-3 or TRBV12-4 and TRBJ2-3, with 10 bases matching TRBD2. The CDR3 spans 17 residues. The J segment lost 2 bases and the V segment lost 2 bases, leaving 7 bases of the junction unmatched.

The chain employs TRBV19 and TRBJ2-3; D might be TRBD1 (6 bases). There are 15 residues in the CDR3. CDR1 and CDR2 from the germline V gene are LNHDA and SQIVND (reference sequence). V lost 9 bases and J 7 bases, leaving 23 bases between the germline ends. The CDR3 bases are TGTGCCAGCCAACCCGGGCAGGGGATTCTGAATACGCAGTATTTT. Its translation is CASQPGQGILNTQYF.

The chain combines TRBV19 with TRBJ1-3, with D hard to call. CDR3 length equals 16 residues. Germline-derived CDR1 and CDR2 are LNHDA and SQIVND (reference sequence). V was clipped by 5 bases and J by 0 bases, with 14 bases between them. The CDR3 sequence: CASSRTWTDSGNTIYF. CDR3 nucleotide sequence: TGTGCCAGTAGTCGGACTTGGACGGACTCTGGAAACACCATATATTTT.

This clonotype turned up a few times. The V call is TRBV28, the J call TRBJ1-5; D is uncertain. The V gene's germline CDR1 is MDHEN and CDR2 SYDVKM. The V end was cut by 5 bases, the J end by 0 bases, with 11 bases between. The CDR3 runs 15 residues. The CDR3 bases are TGTGCCAGCAGTATGTTAAGGGATAGCAATCAGCCCCAGCATTTT. It encodes CASSMLRDSNQPQHF.

This clonotype came up a few times. J is TRBJ2-5 and V is TRBV29-1; D may match TRBD1 or TRBD2 (5 bases each). Germline V CDR1 and CDR2: SQVTM, ANQGSEA. V was trimmed by 4 bases and J by 5 bases, leaving 17 bases between them. The CDR3 extends over 14 amino acids. The CDR3 DNA reads TGCAGCGTTGTCGAGAGGGGCCACGGGGAGACCCAGTACTTC. Protein: CSVVERGHGETQYF.

Only a few counts were recorded for this clonotype. The V and J genes are TRBV5-1 and TRBJ2-1; possibly TRBD1 for D (6 bases). Germline CDR1 and CDR2: SGHRS and YFSETQ. The ends were cut back, 7 bases at V and 7 bases at J, with 18 bases in the middle. The CDR3 runs to 14 residues. The CDR3: CASCLLDSLNEQFF. CDR3 coding DNA: TGCGCCAGCTGTTTGCTGGACAGCCTGAATGAGCAGTTCTTC.

V and J are TRBV7-9 and TRBJ2-7; D is possibly TRBD1 (5 bases). The CDR3 has 15 amino acids. Germline V lookup: CDR1 SEHNR, CDR2 FQNEAQ (reference sequence). V lost 4 bases and J 0 bases, leaving 13 bases between the germline ends. Written as DNA, the CDR3 is TGTGCCAGCAGCTCGCCGGACACCAGCTCCTACGAGCAGTACTTC. Translating it yields CASSSPDTSSYEQYF.

This clonotype has a handful of counts. This rearrangement joins TRBV7-2 to TRBJ1-1, with 7 bases matching TRBD1. Germline CDR1 is SGHTA and CDR2 is FQGNSA. The length of the CDR3 is 15 residues. Trimming cost V 1 base and J 6 bases; bases outside gene matches: 8. DNA of the CDR3: TGTGCCAGCAGCTTAGGCAGGGGGTTGGTCGCTGAAGCTTTCTTT. Amino acids: CASSLGRGLVAEAFF.

The sample holds a few counts of this clonotype. The chain is built from TRBV9 and TRBJ2-3; tentative D call: TRBD2 (6 bases). The V gene lost 0 bases and the J gene lost 2 bases, with 10 bases spanning the gap. This CDR3 is built from 15 residues. The germline V gene encodes CDR1 SGDLS and CDR2 YYNGEE. The CDR3 protein is CASSVEGTDTDTQYF. CDR3 bases: TGTGCCAGCAGCGTAGAGGGGACTGACACAGATACGCAGTATTTT.

The chain couples TRBV11-2 to TRBJ2-3; D gene unclear. Trimming left V 7 bases short and J 5 bases short, with 16 bases between. Germline V gene data show CDR1 as SGHAT and CDR2 as FQNNGV. The CDR3 spans 14 residues. The CDR3 DNA follows: TGTGCCAGCACCGCCGTGGGGTGGGGAGATACGCAGTATTTT. It yields the protein CASTAVGWGDTQYF.